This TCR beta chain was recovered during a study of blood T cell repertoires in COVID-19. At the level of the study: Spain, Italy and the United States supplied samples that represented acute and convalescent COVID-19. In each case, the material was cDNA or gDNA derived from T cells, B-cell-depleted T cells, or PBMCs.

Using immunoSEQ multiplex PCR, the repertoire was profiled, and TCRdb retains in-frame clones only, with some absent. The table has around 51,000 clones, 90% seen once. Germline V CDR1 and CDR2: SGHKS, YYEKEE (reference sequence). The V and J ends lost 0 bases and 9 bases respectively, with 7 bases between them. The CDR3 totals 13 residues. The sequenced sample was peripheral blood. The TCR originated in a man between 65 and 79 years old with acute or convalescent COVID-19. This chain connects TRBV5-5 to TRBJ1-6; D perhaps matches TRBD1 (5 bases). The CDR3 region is CASSLGGGSPLHF. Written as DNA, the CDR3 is TGTGCCAGCAGCTTGGGGGGGGGTTCACCCCTCCACTTT.